This T cell receptor beta chain was documented in a study of shared clonotypes between healthy human individuals. About the study: Donor ages ranged 18 to 49 years: two women, a few men. Findings of the study overall: Donors were few, which limited the genetic and exposure-history diversity represented.

Each subset's genomic DNA was split evenly across several immunoSEQ plates. In the original processing: Filtering differed, since immunoSEQ gave only junction sequences and no quality scores. Data came from immunoSEQ multiplex PCR; TCRdb stores just in-frame clones and leaves some out. For V, J and clone size, that table is used; D and trimming come from the DNA. The repertoire consists of about 490,000 clones, with approximately 80% occurring once and the leading ten covering 13%. As concerns this clone: Its specificity is unknown.

V was trimmed by 4 bases and J by 0 bases, leaving 12 bases between them. This CDR3 is 15 amino acids long. CDR1 and CDR2 from the germline V gene are SGHRS and YFSETQ. The sequencing input was PBMCs. The sequence derives from a middle-aged woman in good health. Some clones in this sample may be carry-over from other donors' samples. The rearrangement joins TRBV5-1 to TRBJ2-3; unclear D gene. The CDR3: CASSPLVSSTDTQYF. The CDR3, as DNA: TGCGCCAGCAGCCCACTGGTATCTAGCACAGATACGCAGTATTTT.